A single sample gave rise to the 14 T cell receptor beta chains below, sequenced in a study of blood T cell repertoires in COVID-19. Repertoires were generated with immunoSEQ multiplex PCR, while TCRdb's copy carries only in-frame clones and drops some. The sample comprises about 87,000 clones, around 87% of which are singletons, and 6% to 9.5% rests with the top ten. Sample: peripheral blood. These receptors originate from a human donor with acute or convalescent COVID-19. The donor label of this sample is uncertain.

The chain links TRBV9 to TRBJ1-1; the match to TRBD1 covers 7 bases. The germline gives CDR1 SGDLS, CDR2 YYNGEE. V lost 4 bases to trimming and J lost 8 bases; unmatched junction nucleotides: 11. The CDR3 contains 14 residues. CDR3 residues: CASSPRQGSGEAFF. In nucleotides, the CDR3 is TGTGCCAGCAGCCCCCGACAGGGATCGGGAGAAGCTTTCTTT.

The CDR3 here is CSLRASGGDTQYF. In DNA, the CDR3 is TGCAGCCTGAGGGCTAGCGGGGGTGATACGCAGTATTTT. The chain combines TRBV29-1 with TRBJ2-3; 10 bases are shared with TRBD2. Germline lookup yields CDR1 SQVTM and CDR2 ANQGSEA. V was pared by 8 bases and J by 6 bases, with 8 bases of the junction left unmatched. This CDR3 has 13 residues.

This sequence joins TRBV24-1 and TRBJ2-3; D not resolved. The ends were cut back, 2 bases at V and 0 bases at J, with 20 bases in the middle. This CDR3 has 19 amino acids. Germline assignment: CDR1 KGHDR and CDR2 SFDVKD. CDR3 bases: TGTGCCACCAGTGATTCCGATCCGGTAACGGTAGTAAGCACAGATACGCAGTATTTT. As protein: CATSDSDPVTVVSTDTQYF.

V gene TRBV12-5 combines with J gene TRBJ1-1; D is unclear. CDR3 size: 17 residues. Germline CDR1 reads LGHNT; CDR2 reads FRNRAP. Between the trimmed V and J ends, which lost 6 bases and 0 bases, there was a span of 20 bases. As DNA, the CDR3 is TGTGCTAGTGGAACATCGCGGCGGCTCCTCATGAACACTGAAGCTTTCTTT. Its translation: CASGTSRRLLMNTEAFF.

V is TRBV6-1 and J is TRBJ1-1, with a weak D call TRBD1 (5 bases). The germline V gene has CDR1 MNHNS and CDR2 SASEGT. V lost 3 bases to trimming and J lost 4 bases, with 9 bases between them. This CDR3 contains 13 residues. DNA of the CDR3: TGTGCCAGCAGTGAGAACCAGGGCACTGAAGCTTTCTTT. Protein product: CASSENQGTEAFF.

J is TRBJ2-4 and V is TRBV5-4; 11 nucleotides match TRBD1. There are 16 residues in the CDR3. Germline V lookup: CDR1 SGHNT, CDR2 YYREEE (reference sequence). Trimming removed 0 bases from V and 6 bases from J; junction bases left unmatched: 5. CDR3 bases: TGTGCCAGCAGCTTGGGGGGGACAGGGGGGCGAAACATTCAGTACTTC. Encoded protein: CASSLGGTGGRNIQYF.

The rearrangement uses TRBV29-1 and TRBJ2-3; 9 bases map to TRBD2. CDR1 and CDR2 (germline): SQVTM, ANQGSEA. The CDR3 sequence is 14 residues long. As DNA, the CDR3 is TGCGGGTGGCAGGGACTAGCATCCACAGATACGCAGTATTTT. As protein: CGWQGLASTDTQYF.

This rearrangement joins TRBV7-2 to TRBJ1-4, with D maybe TRBD1 (6 bases). Trimming left V 5 bases short and J 5 bases short, with 18 bases between. The CDR3 extends over 16 amino acids. Germline CDR1 and CDR2: SGHTA and FQGNSA. The CDR3 sequence: CASSPKNREKNEKLFF. CDR3 nucleotide sequence: TGTGCCAGCAGCCCTAAAAACAGGGAGAAGAATGAAAAACTGTTTTTT. Using reference TRBV7-2 and TRBJ1-4 for the parts outside the CDR3, the full variable domain is GAGVSQSPSNKVTEKGKDVELRCDPISGHTALYWYRQSLGQGLEFLIYFQGNSAPDKSGLPSDRFSAERTGGSVSTLTIQRTQQEDSAVYLCASSPKNREKNEKLFFGSGTQLSVL.

The chain joins TRBV19 to TRBJ1-5; D gene ambiguous. Germline V lookup: CDR1 LNHDA, CDR2 SQIVND (reference sequence). Trimming shortened V by 1 base and J by 2 bases, and 15 bases separated the two germline ends. The CDR3 sequence is 17 residues long. The CDR3 here is CASSIGGFALGNQPQHF. CDR3 DNA sequence: TGTGCCAGTAGTATAGGCGGATTCGCATTGGGCAATCAGCCCCAGCATTTT.

Comments on this clone: Germline is not matched at one junction end, which may reflect a read error. The chain uses TRBV18 and TRBJ1-1; perhaps TRBD1 as D (5 bases). CDR3 length: 13 amino acids. Germline CDR1 KGHSH, CDR2 LQKENI. CDR3 bases: TGTGCCAGCTTAGGGGATGTGAAGACTGAAGCTTTCTTT. Translated: CASLGDVKTEAFF.

V is TRBV9 and J is TRBJ1-2; TRBD1 matches at 7 bases. With 4 bases clipped from V and 2 bases from J, the junction kept 5 bases outside the gene matches. CDR1 and CDR2 from the germline V gene are SGDLS and YYNGEE. CDR3 length equals 14 residues. The CDR3: CASSQAQGNYGYTF. In DNA form, the CDR3 reads TGTGCCAGCAGCCAAGCACAGGGGAACTATGGCTACACCTTC.

The chain joins TRBV5-6 to TRBJ1-2, with D tentatively TRBD1 (5 bases). The length of the CDR3 is 13 residues. Germline V gene lookup returns CDR1 SGHDT and CDR2 YYEEEE. Trimming stripped 4 bases from V and 5 bases from J, with 12 bases between. The CDR3 loop reads CASSPDSRYGYTF. In DNA, the CDR3 is TGTGCCAGCAGCCCTGACAGTCGTTATGGCTACACCTTC. Combining the CDR3 with reference TRBV5-6 and TRBJ1-2 gives the whole variable domain DAGVTQSPTHLIKTRGQQVTLRCSPKSGHDTVSWYQQALGQGPQFIFQYYEEEERQRGNFPDRFSGHQFPNYSSELNVNALLLGDSALYLCASSPDSRYGYTFGSGTRLTVV.

The genes are TRBV19 and TRBJ1-4, with no clear D. The germline V and J ends were trimmed by 11 bases and 8 bases, with 12 bases remaining between them. Germline V CDR1 and CDR2: LNHDA, SQIVND (reference sequence). This CDR3 is 11 amino acids long. CDR3: CACAANEKLFF. The CDR3 DNA reads TGTGCCTGTGCGGCAAACGAAAAACTGTTTTTT. Full variable domain (missing parts from reference TRBV19 and TRBJ1-4): DGGITQSPKYLFRKEGQNVTLSCEQNLNHDAMYWYRQDPGQGLRLIYYSQIVNDFQKGDIAEGYSVSREKKESFPLTVTSAQKNPTAFYLCACAANEKLFFGSGTQLSVL.

The CDR3 sequence: CASSDGRRRGEQYF. The CDR3 nucleotides read TGTGCCAGCAGCGACGGGAGGCGAAGGGGCGAGCAGTACTTC. V and J are TRBV9 and TRBJ2-7; 7 nucleotides line up with TRBD2. The V gene's germline CDR1 is SGDLS and CDR2 YYNGEE. With V trimmed by 3 bases and J by 6 bases, 9 bases remained unmatched. This CDR3 has 14 residues.